This T cell receptor (beta chain) was sequenced for a study of T cell responses to AZD1222 COVID-19 vaccine. Study results and caveats: Epitopes outside B.1.351 and B.1.1.7 mutated regions reportedly drew nearly half of spike TCRs. Donors in the cohort were predominantly white British and more often female, and clonal diversity was possibly underestimated.

The CDR3 is 12 amino acids. Trimming cost V 2 bases and J 8 bases, with 9 bases left between them. CDR1 and CDR2 (germline): MNHEY, SVGAGI. The repertoire was sequenced with immunoSEQ multiplex PCR; TCRdb's copy has only in-frame clones and lacks some. In the table there are 120,000 or so clones, approximately 90% of which are singletons. As regards this clone: Its antigen is undetermined.

This specimen consisted of peripheral blood, obtained on day 0 of AZD1222 vaccination. The V gene is TRBV6-5, the J gene TRBJ1-1, with D possibly TRBD1 on 6 matching bases. The sequence was obtained from an adult in good health. This chain's CDR3 is CASSYSDREAFF. DNA of the CDR3: TGTGCCAGCAGTTACAGCGACAGGGAAGCTTTCTTT.